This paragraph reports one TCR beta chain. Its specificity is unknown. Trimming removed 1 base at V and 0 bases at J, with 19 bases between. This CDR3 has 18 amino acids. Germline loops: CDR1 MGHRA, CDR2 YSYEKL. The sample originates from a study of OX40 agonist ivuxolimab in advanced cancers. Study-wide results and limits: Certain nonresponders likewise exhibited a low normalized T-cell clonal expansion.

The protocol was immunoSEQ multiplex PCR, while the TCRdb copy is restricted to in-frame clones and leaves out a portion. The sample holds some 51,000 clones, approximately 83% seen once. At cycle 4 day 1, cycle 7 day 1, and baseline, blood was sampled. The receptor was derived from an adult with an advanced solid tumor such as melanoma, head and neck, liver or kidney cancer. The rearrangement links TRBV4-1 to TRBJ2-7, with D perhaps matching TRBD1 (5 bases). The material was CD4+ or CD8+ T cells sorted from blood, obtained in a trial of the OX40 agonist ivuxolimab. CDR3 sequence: CASSQVLSDSQVSYEQYF. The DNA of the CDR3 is TGCGCCAGCAGCCAAGTCCTATCCGACAGTCAAGTCTCCTACGAGCAGTACTTC.